This TCR beta chain was captured by sequencing in a study of shared T cell receptors in the human thymus. Profiled with immunoSEQ multiplex PCR; TCRdb holds only in-frame clones, not every one. The table records 500,000 to 850,000 clones, around 87% of them present only once. The CDR3 is 14 amino acids. Germline V gene sequence: CDR1 MDHEN, CDR2 SYDVKM. J lost 4 bases, V lost 5 bases, and 7 bases had no gene match. These records were also assigned to another study, of human thymus T cells.

The sequencing sample was made of thymocytes. The source is a boy younger than two with a congenital heart defect. V is TRBV28 and J is TRBJ2-7, with TRBD1 identical over 8 bases. The CDR3 loop reads CASSNRGLVYEQYF. The CDR3 DNA sequence: TGTGCCAGCAGTAACAGGGGGTTAGTATACGAGCAGTACTTC.